This T cell receptor beta chain comes out of a study of cytomegalovirus exposure and HLA in healthy donors. About the research overall: Early release data held tens of millions of unique TCRs from HLA-typed donors.

The PCR contained 60 Vbeta and 13 Jbeta primers. Using immunoSEQ multiplex PCR, the repertoire was profiled, and TCRdb retains in-frame clones only, with some absent. Of about 160,000 clones listed, roughly 78% are singletons. Findings and caveats of the study: Among TCR beta chains, those listed as cytomegalovirus-associated numbered some 160. A missense variant in DCLRE1C was later tied to TCR beta V- and J-gene trimming.

Unmatched junction bases numbered 5, after V lost 6 bases and J lost 2 bases. Germline-derived CDR1 and CDR2 are MNHNY and SVGAGI (reference sequence). CDR3 length: 14 amino acids. Concerning this clone: Its target is unknown.

This sequence was found in a man aged 35-49 years in good health and CMV-seropositive. Sequenced: PBMCs. The rearrangement joins TRBV6-6 to TRBJ1-2, with 8 bases identical to TRBD1. The CDR3 bases are TGTGCCAGCAGACCGGACAGGGAAAACTATGGCTACACCTTC. Its translation is CASRPDRENYGYTF.